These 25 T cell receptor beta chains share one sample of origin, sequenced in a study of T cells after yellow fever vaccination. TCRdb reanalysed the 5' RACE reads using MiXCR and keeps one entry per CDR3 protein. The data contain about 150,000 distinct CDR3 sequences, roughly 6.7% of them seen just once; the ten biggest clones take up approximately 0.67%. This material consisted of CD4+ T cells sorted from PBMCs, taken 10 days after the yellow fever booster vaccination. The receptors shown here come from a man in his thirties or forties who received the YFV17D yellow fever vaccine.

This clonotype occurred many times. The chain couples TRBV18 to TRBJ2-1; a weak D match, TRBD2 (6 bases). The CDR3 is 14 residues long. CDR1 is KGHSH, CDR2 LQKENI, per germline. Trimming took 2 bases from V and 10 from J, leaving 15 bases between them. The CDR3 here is CASSPGDSRSEQFF. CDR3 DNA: TGTGCCAGCTCACCAGGGGACTCCCGCTCCGAGCAGTTCTTC. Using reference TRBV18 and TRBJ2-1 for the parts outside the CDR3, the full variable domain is NAGVMQNPRHLVRRRGQEARLRCSPMKGHSHVYWYRQLPEEGLKFMVYLQKENIIDESGMPKERFSAEFPKEGPSILRIQQVVRGDSAAYFCASSPGDSRSEQFFGPGTRLTVL.

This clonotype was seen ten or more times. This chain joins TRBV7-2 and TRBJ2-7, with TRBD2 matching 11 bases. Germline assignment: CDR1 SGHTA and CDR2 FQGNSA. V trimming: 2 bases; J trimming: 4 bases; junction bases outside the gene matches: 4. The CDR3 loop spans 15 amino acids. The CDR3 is CASSLSTSGSYEQYF. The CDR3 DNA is TGTGCCAGCAGCTTAAGTACTAGCGGGAGTTACGAGCAGTACTTC. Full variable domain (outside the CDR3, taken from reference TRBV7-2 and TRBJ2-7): GAGVSQSPSNKVTEKGKDVELRCDPISGHTALYWYRQSLGQGLEFLIYFQGNSAPDKSGLPSDRFSAERTGGSVSTLTIQRTQQEDSAVYLCASSLSTSGSYEQYFGPGTRLTVT.

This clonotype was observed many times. The CDR3 coding sequence is TGTGCCATCAAGGAACAGGGGGAATTGAACACCGGGGAGCTGTTTTTT. Its protein is CAIKEQGELNTGELFF. This chain joins TRBV10-3 and TRBJ2-2, with 8 bases fitting TRBD1. Germline loops: CDR1 ENHRY, CDR2 SYGVKD. The CDR3 is made up of 16 amino acids. With 7 bases clipped from V and 1 base from J, the junction kept 8 bases outside the gene matches.

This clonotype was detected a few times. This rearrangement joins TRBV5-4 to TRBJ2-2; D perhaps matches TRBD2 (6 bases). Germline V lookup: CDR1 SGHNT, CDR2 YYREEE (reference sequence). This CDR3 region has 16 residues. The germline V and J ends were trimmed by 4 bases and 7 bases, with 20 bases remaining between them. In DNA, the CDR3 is TGTGCCAGCAGCGACCAGGAGCGGAGGACTATCGGGGAGCTGTTTTTT. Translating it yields CASSDQERRTIGELFF.

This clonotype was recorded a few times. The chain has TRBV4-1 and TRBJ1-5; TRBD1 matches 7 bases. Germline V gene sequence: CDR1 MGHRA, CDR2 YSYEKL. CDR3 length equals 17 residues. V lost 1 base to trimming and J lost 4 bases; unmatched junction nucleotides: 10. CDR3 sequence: CASSQVSQGVFNQPQHF. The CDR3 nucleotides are TGCGCCAGCAGCCAAGTCAGTCAGGGGGTGTTTAATCAGCCCCAGCATTTT.

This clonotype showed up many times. The DNA for the CDR3 is TGTGCCAGCAGCCAAGGGGGGGAGGGCGGCTATACGCAGTATTTT. This encodes CASSQGGEGGYTQYF. The chain employs TRBV4-2 and TRBJ2-3; TRBD2 aligns across 7 bases. The V and J ends lost 1 base and 7 bases, in that order; junction bases with no gene match: 8. Germline assignment: CDR1 LGHNA and CDR2 YNFKEQ. This CDR3 is built from 15 residues.

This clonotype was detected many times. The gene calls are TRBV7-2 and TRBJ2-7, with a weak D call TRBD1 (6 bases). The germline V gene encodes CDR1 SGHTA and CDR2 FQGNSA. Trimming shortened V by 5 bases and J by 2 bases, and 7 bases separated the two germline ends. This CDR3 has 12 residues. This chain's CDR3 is CASSRQAYEQYF. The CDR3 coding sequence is TGTGCCAGCAGCAGACAGGCCTACGAGCAGTACTTC.

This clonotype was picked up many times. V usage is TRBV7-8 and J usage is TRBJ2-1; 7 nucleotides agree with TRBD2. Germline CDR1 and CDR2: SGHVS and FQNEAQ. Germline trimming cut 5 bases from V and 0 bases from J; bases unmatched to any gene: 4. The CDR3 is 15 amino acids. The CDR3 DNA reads TGTGCCAGCAGCCTGCGGGAGTTCTCCTACAATGAGCAGTTCTTC. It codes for CASSLREFSYNEQFF.

For the CDR3, the DNA is TGCAGTGCTAGTCCCGGGACTAAACATTACGAGCAGTACTTC. Translating it yields CSASPGTKHYEQYF. The V gene is TRBV20-1, the J gene TRBJ2-7; TRBD2 matches at 7 bases. The germline gives CDR1 DFQATT, CDR2 SNEGSKA (reference sequence). The trim removed 3 bases at V and 4 bases at J, leaving 9 bases unmatched. The CDR3 consists of 14 residues.

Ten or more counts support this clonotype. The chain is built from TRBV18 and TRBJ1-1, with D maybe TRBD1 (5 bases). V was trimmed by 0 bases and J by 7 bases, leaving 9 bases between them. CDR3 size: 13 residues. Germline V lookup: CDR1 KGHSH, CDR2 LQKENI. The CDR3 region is CASSPPPQGEAFF. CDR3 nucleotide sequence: TGTGCCAGCTCACCACCCCCCCAGGGTGAAGCTTTCTTT.

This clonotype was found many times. This chain's CDR3 is CASSLEPPYYGYTF. In nucleotides, the CDR3 is TGCGCCAGCAGCTTGGAACCACCCTACTATGGCTACACCTTC. The chain uses TRBV5-1 and TRBJ1-2; D ambiguous. The CDR3 contains 14 residues. V lost 0 bases and J lost 3, with 9 bases in between. Germline V CDR1 and CDR2: SGHRS, YFSETQ.

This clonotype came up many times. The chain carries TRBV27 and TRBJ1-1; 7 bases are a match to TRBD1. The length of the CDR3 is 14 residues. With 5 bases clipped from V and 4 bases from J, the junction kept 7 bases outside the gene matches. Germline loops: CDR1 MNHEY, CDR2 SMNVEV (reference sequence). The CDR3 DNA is TGTGCCAGCAGTGAAACAGGGGCCGTCACTGAAGCTTTCTTT. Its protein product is CASSETGAVTEAFF.

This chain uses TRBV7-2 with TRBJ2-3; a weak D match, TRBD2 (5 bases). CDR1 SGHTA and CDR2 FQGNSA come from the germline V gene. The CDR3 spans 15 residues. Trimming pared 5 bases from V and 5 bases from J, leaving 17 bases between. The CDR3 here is CASSPMEVRGDTQYF. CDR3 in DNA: TGTGCCAGCAGCCCCATGGAGGTTCGCGGAGATACGCAGTATTTT.

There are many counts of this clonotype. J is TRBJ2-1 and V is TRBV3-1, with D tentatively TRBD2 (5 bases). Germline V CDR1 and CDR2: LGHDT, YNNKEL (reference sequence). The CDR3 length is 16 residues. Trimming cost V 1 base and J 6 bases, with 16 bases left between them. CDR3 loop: CASSQAVGLAGNEQFF. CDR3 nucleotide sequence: TGTGCCAGCAGCCAAGCTGTCGGGCTAGCTGGCAATGAGCAGTTCTTC.

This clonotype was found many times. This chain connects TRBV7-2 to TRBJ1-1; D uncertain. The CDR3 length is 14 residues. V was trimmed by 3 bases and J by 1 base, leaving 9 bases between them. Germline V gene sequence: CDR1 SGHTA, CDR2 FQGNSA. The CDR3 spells CASSFSGSNTEAFF. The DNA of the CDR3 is TGTGCCAGCAGCTTCAGCGGGTCGAACACTGAAGCTTTCTTT.

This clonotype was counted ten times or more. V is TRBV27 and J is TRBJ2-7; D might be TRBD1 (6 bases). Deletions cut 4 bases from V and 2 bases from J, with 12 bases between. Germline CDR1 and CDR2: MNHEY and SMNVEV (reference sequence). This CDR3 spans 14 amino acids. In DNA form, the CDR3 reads TGTGCCAGCAGTTCCGACAGGAACCCCTACGAGCAGTACTTC. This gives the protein CASSSDRNPYEQYF.

The CDR3 here is CASSWTSGGGEQYF. DNA for the CDR3: TGTGCCAGCAGCTGGACTAGCGGGGGTGGCGAGCAGTACTTC. The J gene is TRBJ2-7, the V gene TRBV5-4; 13 bases align to TRBD2. CDR3 length: 14 amino acids. With V trimmed by 3 bases and J by 6 bases, 3 bases remained unmatched. Germline V lookup: CDR1 SGHNT, CDR2 YYREEE (reference sequence).

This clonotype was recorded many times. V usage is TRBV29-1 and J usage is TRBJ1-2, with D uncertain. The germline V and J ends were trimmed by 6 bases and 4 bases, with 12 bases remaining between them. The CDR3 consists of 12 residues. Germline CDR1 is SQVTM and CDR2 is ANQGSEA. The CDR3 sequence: CSVQSFGYGYTF. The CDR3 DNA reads TGCAGCGTGCAATCGTTTGGCTATGGCTACACCTTC. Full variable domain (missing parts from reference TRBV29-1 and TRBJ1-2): SAVISQKPSRDICQRGTSLTIQCQVDSQVTMMFWYRQQPGQSLTLIATANQGSEATYESGFVIDKFPISRPNLTFSTLTVSNMSPEDSSIYLCSVQSFGYGYTFGSGTRLTVV.

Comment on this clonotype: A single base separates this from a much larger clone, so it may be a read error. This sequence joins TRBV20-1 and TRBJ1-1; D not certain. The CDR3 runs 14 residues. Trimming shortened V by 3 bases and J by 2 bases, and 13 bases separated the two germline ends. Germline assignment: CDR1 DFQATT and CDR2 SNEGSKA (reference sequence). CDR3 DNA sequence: TGCAGTGCTAGGGGCTCAGCCTCAAACACTGAAGCTTTCTTT. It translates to CSARGSASNTEAFF.

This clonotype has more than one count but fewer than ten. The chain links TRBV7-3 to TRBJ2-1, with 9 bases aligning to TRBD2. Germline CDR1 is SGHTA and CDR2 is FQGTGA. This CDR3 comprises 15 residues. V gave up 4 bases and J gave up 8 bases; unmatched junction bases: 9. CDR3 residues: CASSSMGLAVDEQFF. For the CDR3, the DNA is TGTGCCAGCAGCTCGATGGGACTAGCTGTCGATGAGCAGTTCTTC.

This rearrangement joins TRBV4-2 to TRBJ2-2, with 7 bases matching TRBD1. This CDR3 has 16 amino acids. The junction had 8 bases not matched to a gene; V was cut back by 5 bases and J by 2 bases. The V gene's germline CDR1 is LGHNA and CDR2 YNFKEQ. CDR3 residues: CASSERDRANTGELFF. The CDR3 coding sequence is TGTGCCAGCAGCGAACGGGACAGAGCCAACACCGGGGAGCTGTTTTTT.

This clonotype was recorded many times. CDR3 loop: CASSFRGEGPQHF. Written as DNA, the CDR3 is TGTGCCAGCAGTTTTCGAGGGGAAGGGCCCCAGCATTTT. This sequence joins TRBV27 and TRBJ1-5; TRBD1 is a possible D gene (5 bases). Per germline, CDR1 MNHEY and CDR2 SMNVEV (reference sequence). The CDR3 contains 13 residues. The V gene lost 3 bases and the J gene lost 9 bases, with 12 bases spanning the gap.

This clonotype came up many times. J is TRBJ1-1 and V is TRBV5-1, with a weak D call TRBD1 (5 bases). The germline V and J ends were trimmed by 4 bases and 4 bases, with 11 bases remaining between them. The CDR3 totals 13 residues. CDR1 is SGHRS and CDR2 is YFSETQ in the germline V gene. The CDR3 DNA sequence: TGCGCCAGCAGCACCGGGGGTGTCACTGAAGCTTTCTTT. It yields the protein CASSTGGVTEAFF.

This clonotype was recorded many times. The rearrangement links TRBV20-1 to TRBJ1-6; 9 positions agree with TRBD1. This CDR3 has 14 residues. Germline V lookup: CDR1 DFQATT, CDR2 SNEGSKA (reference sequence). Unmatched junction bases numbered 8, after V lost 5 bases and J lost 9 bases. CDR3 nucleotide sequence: TGCAGTGCTGTACTAGGACAGGGGACTTCACCCCTCCACTTT. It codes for CSAVLGQGTSPLHF.

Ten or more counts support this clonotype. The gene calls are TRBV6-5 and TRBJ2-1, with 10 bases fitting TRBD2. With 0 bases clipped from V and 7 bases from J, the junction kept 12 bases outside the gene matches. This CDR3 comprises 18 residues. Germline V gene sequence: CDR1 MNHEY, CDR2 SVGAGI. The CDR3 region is CASSYSIVGTSVPNEQFF. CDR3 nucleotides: TGTGCCAGCAGTTACTCGATAGTTGGGACTAGCGTTCCTAATGAGCAGTTCTTC.